A single sample gave rise to the 26 T cell receptor beta chains below, sequenced in a study of blood T cell repertoires in COVID-19. Sequencing was performed with immunoSEQ multiplex PCR; in TCRdb, only in-frame clones are kept and a portion is missing. The sample shows about 250,000 clones, 70% to 85% of them seen only once. The sample comprised peripheral blood. The receptors here all came from a man aged 80 or over with acute or convalescent COVID-19.

The chain links TRBV15 to TRBJ1-5, with D perhaps matching TRBD1 (6 bases). Germline loops: CDR1 LNHNV, CDR2 YYDKDF (reference sequence). Trimming cost V 3 bases and J 0 bases, with 21 bases left between them. The CDR3 is 19 residues long. CDR3 nucleotide sequence: TGTGCCACCAGCAGGCAACCTTGGACAGTTGAATATAGCAATCAGCCCCAGCATTTT. Translated, it gives CATSRQPWTVEYSNQPQHF. The full variable domain, completed using reference TRBV15 and TRBJ1-5, is DAMVIQNPRYQVTQFGKPVTLSCSQTLNHNVMYWYQQKSSQAPKLLFHYYDKDFNNEADTPDNFQSRRPNTSFCFLDIRSPGLGDTAMYLCATSRQPWTVEYSNQPQHFGDGTRLSIL.

For the CDR3, the DNA is TGTGCCAGCACCTGGGATTTTGGACTCACCTTC. It specifies CASTWDFGLTF. The rearrangement joins TRBV6-6 to TRBJ1-2; D remains unclear. Between the trimmed V and J ends, which lost 7 bases and 13 bases, there was a span of 16 bases. There are 11 residues in the CDR3. Per germline, CDR1 MNHNY and CDR2 SVGAGI (reference sequence).

J is TRBJ2-7 and V is TRBV20-1, with TRBD1 identical over 7 bases. The CDR3 spans 15 residues. Germline loops: CDR1 DFQATT, CDR2 SNEGSKA (reference sequence). The J segment lost 0 bases and the V segment lost 3 bases, leaving 8 bases of the junction unmatched. The CDR3 sequence: CSASDDREPSYEQYF. CDR3 DNA sequence: TGCAGTGCTAGTGACGACAGGGAACCCTCCTACGAGCAGTACTTC.

The CDR3 is CATSDGSSETQYF. DNA for the CDR3: TGTGCCACCAGTGATGGCAGTTCGGAGACCCAGTACTTC. The V gene is TRBV24-1, the J gene TRBJ2-5, with D unresolved. The V gene's germline CDR1 is KGHDR and CDR2 SFDVKD. V was pared by 3 bases and J by 5 bases, with 9 bases between. The CDR3 is 13 amino acids.

This clone was seen more than once but under ten times. V usage is TRBV18 and J usage is TRBJ1-1; 9 bases agree with TRBD1. Germline V gives CDR1 KGHSH, CDR2 LQKENI. V was pared by 5 bases and J by 10 bases, with 8 bases of the junction left unmatched. The CDR3 extends over 13 amino acids. The chain's CDR3 is CASSATGGARAFF. The CDR3 DNA reads TGTGCCAGCTCAGCCACAGGGGGCGCGAGAGCTTTCTTT.

The V call is TRBV12-3 or TRBV12-4, the J call TRBJ1-1, with D perhaps TRBD1 (6 bases). The CDR3 consists of 12 residues. Trimming shortened V by 5 bases and J by 8 bases, and 12 bases separated the two germline ends. CDR3 region: CASSRRDIEAFF. The CDR3 bases are TGTGCCAGCAGTCGCCGGGACATAGAAGCTTTCTTT.

V and J are TRBV5-4 and TRBJ2-3, with D perhaps TRBD2 (6 bases). The CDR3 covers 17 residues. V was shortened by 0 bases and J by 0 bases, with 14 bases between the two germline ends. Germline loops: CDR1 SGHNT, CDR2 YYREEE (reference sequence). In DNA form, the CDR3 reads TGTGCCAGCAGCTTGGTTGGGGGGACTTCTAGCACAGATACGCAGTATTTT. It yields the protein CASSLVGGTSSTDTQYF.

The chain couples TRBV7-3 to TRBJ1-2; D not resolved. V gave up 6 bases and J gave up 8 bases, with 19 bases separating them. This CDR3 is 14 amino acids long. CDR1 is SGHTA, CDR2 FQGTGA, per germline. This CDR3 is CASSPSGGSNGYTF. The CDR3 nucleotides are TGTGCCAGCAGTCCTTCCGGAGGGAGTAACGGCTACACCTTC.

The gene calls are TRBV6-2 or TRBV6-3 and TRBJ2-4; no clear D gene. V lost 4 bases to trimming and J lost 1 base, with 11 bases between them. This CDR3 region has 15 residues. Germline V gene lookup returns CDR1 MNHEY and CDR2 SVGEGT. The CDR3 sequence: CASSSIVRAKNIQYF. The DNA for the CDR3 is TGTGCCAGCAGTTCGATAGTGCGGGCCAAAAACATTCAGTACTTC.

This sequence joins TRBV2 and TRBJ2-1, with a possible D match to TRBD1 (6 bases). Germline assignment: CDR1 SNHLY and CDR2 FYNNEI. The CDR3 covers 16 residues. Trimming removed 4 bases at V and 5 bases at J, with 18 bases between. CDR3 protein: CASSAHRVEINNEQFF. CDR3 DNA: TGTGCCAGCAGTGCCCACAGGGTCGAGATAAACAATGAGCAGTTCTTC. The full variable domain, rest sourced from reference TRBV2 and TRBJ2-1, is EPEVTQTPSHQVTQMGQEVILRCVPISNHLYFYWYRQILGQKVEFLVSFYNNEISEKSEIFDDQFSVERPDGSNFTLKIRSTKLEDSAMYFCASSAHRVEINNEQFFGPGTRLTVL.

J is TRBJ1-2 and V is TRBV4-2; D is ambiguous. V dropped 0 bases and J dropped 1 base, with 6 bases sitting between them. Germline values: CDR1 LGHNA, CDR2 YNFKEQ. This CDR3 has 14 amino acids. The CDR3 DNA reads TGTGCCAGCAGCCAAGATCACAGTAACTATGGCTACACCTTC. It is translated as CASSQDHSNYGYTF.

The chain combines TRBV11-2 with TRBJ2-1; possibly TRBD2 for D (5 bases). CDR3 length: 17 amino acids. Germline lookup yields CDR1 SGHAT and CDR2 FQNNGV. V was cut by 3 bases and J by 3 bases, with 18 bases left in between. The CDR3 DNA follows: TGTGCCAGCAGCTTTAAAATCGGCGGGTCCTTCTACAATGAGCAGTTCTTC. Its translation: CASSFKIGGSFYNEQFF.

The V and J genes are TRBV10-3 and TRBJ1-4, with 11 bases matching TRBD1. The V gene end was trimmed by 10 bases and the J gene end by 8 bases; junction bases not matched to a gene: 3. The CDR3 spans 12 residues. Germline V gene lookup returns CDR1 ENHRY and CDR2 SYGVKD. Here the CDR3 reads CATGQGEEKLFF. The CDR3, as DNA: TGTGCCACGGGACAGGGGGAGGAAAAACTGTTTTTT.

The chain combines TRBV9 with TRBJ1-2, with 9 bases aligning to TRBD1. J was trimmed by 5 bases and V by 3 bases; bases with no gene match: 5. Per germline, CDR1 SGDLS and CDR2 YYNGEE. The CDR3 spans 14 residues. For the CDR3, the DNA is TGTGCCAGCAGCGGGGGGACAGGGCCATATGGCTACACCTTC. It yields the protein CASSGGTGPYGYTF.

V gene TRBV10-2 combines with J gene TRBJ1-4, with D possibly TRBD1 on 6 matching bases. The CDR3 has 15 amino acids. Trimming took 2 bases from V and 3 from J, leaving 10 bases between them. The germline CDR1 and CDR2 sequences are WSHSY and SAAADI. DNA of the CDR3: TGCGCCAGCAGTGAGACGACAGGAGCTAATGAAAAACTGTTTTTT. It yields the protein CASSETTGANEKLFF.

This chain connects TRBV10-3 to TRBJ2-7; a weak D match, TRBD1 (7 bases). Trimming stripped 6 bases from V and 0 bases from J, with 21 bases between. The CDR3 covers 17 residues. Germline loops: CDR1 ENHRY, CDR2 SYGVKD. The chain's CDR3 is CAIRAGTDRASSYEQYF. CDR3 sequence (DNA): TGTGCCATCAGGGCGGGGACAGATAGAGCTAGCTCCTACGAGCAGTACTTC.

This chain joins TRBV5-1 and TRBJ2-7; TRBD2 might be the D (6 bases). This CDR3 is built from 14 residues. Germline CDR1 SGHRS, CDR2 YFSETQ. V shed 0 bases and J shed 0 bases, with 7 bases lying between them. This chain's CDR3 is CASSLAGSSYEQYF. The DNA of the CDR3 is TGCGCCAGCAGCTTGGCCGGGAGCTCCTACGAGCAGTACTTC. Full variable domain (outside the CDR3, taken from reference TRBV5-1 and TRBJ2-7): KAGVTQTPRYLIKTRGQQVTLSCSPISGHRSVSWYQQTPGQGLQFLFEYFSETQRNKGNFPGRFSGRQFSNSRSEMNVSTLELGDSALYLCASSLAGSSYEQYFGPGTRLTVT.

This clone has just a few counts. The genes are TRBV10-2 and TRBJ1-6, with a tentative D call TRBD1 (5 bases). Germline V gene sequence: CDR1 WSHSY, CDR2 SAAADI. V was cut by 6 bases and J by 7 bases, with 10 bases left in between. This CDR3 has 13 residues. CDR3 amino acids: CASRQGKNSPLHF. The CDR3 nucleotides are TGCGCCAGCAGGCAGGGAAAAAATTCACCCCTCCACTTT.

J is TRBJ2-2 and V is TRBV6-5; D gene ambiguous. V was cut by 11 bases and J by 6 bases, with 10 bases left in between. Germline assignment: CDR1 MNHEY and CDR2 SVGAGI. This CDR3 is 11 amino acids long. The CDR3 is CAAWQAGELFF. CDR3 nucleotides: TGTGCCGCCTGGCAAGCCGGGGAGCTGTTTTTT.

The CDR3 loop reads CASSEGTGREKLFF. CDR3 bases: TGTGCCAGCAGTGAAGGGACAGGGCGAGAAAAACTGTTTTTT. The genes are TRBV6-1 and TRBJ1-4, with TRBD1 identical over 8 bases. Looked up from germline, CDR1 is MNHNS and CDR2 is SASEGT. The CDR3 spans 14 residues. The J segment lost 8 bases and the V segment lost 1 base, leaving 3 bases of the junction unmatched.

Concerning this clone: This same CDR3 is encoded by further DNA sequences in the sample. The genes are TRBV7-9 and TRBJ2-7; tentatively, D is TRBD1 (6 bases). Germline lookup yields CDR1 SEHNR and CDR2 FQNEAQ (reference sequence). The CDR3 covers 12 residues. Trimming removed 5 bases from V and 3 bases from J, with 8 bases in between. This CDR3 is CASSPRGYEQYF. The CDR3 DNA is TGTGCCAGCAGCCCCAGGGGCTACGAGCAGTACTTC.

This chain links TRBV6-5 with TRBJ2-1; 9 bases agree with TRBD2. V trimming: 0 bases; J trimming: 7 bases; junction bases outside the gene matches: 7. This CDR3 is 16 amino acids long. Germline values: CDR1 MNHEY, CDR2 SVGAGI. CDR3 region: CASSYSRSSGKNEQFF. CDR3 bases: TGTGCCAGCAGTTACTCTAGGTCTAGCGGGAAAAATGAGCAGTTCTTC.

A few counts support this clone. V usage is TRBV19 and J usage is TRBJ1-1, with D hard to call. V was shortened by 1 base and J by 5 bases, with 17 bases between the two germline ends. The CDR3 contains 16 residues. Per the germline V gene, CDR1 is LNHDA and CDR2 is SQIVND (reference sequence). The CDR3, as DNA: TGTGCCAGTAGTATAGGGAGCTATCCTATCGGGACTGAAGCTTTCTTT. Translating it yields CASSIGSYPIGTEAFF.

The rearrangement joins TRBV27 to TRBJ2-7, with TRBD1 identical over 11 bases. From germline, CDR1 is MNHEY and CDR2 SMNVEV (reference sequence). Trimming cost V 4 bases and J 0 bases; bases outside gene matches: 2. This CDR3 is 15 amino acids long. Written as DNA, the CDR3 is TGTGCCAGCAGTTCAGGGACAGGGGGCTCCTACGAGCAGTACTTC. It encodes CASSSGTGGSYEQYF.

This clone has only a few counts. V usage is TRBV12-5 and J usage is TRBJ2-7; 9 bases are shared with TRBD1. Germline CDR1 reads LGHNT; CDR2 reads FRNRAP. J gave up 6 bases and V 1 base, and 7 bases lay outside the gene matches. The CDR3 is made up of 15 amino acids. CDR3 residues: CASGLAPGTGSEQYF. In DNA, the CDR3 is TGTGCTAGTGGTTTGGCCCCCGGGACAGGGAGCGAGCAGTACTTC.

The gene calls are TRBV27 and TRBJ2-2, with 9 bases identical to TRBD1. The CDR3 extends over 15 amino acids. Germline V CDR1 and CDR2: MNHEY, SMNVEV (reference sequence). Trimming removed 7 bases from V and 1 base from J; junction bases left unmatched: 4. The CDR3 reads CASNDRGLNTGELFF. CDR3 DNA sequence: TGTGCCAGCAACGACAGGGGGTTGAACACCGGGGAGCTGTTTTTT.